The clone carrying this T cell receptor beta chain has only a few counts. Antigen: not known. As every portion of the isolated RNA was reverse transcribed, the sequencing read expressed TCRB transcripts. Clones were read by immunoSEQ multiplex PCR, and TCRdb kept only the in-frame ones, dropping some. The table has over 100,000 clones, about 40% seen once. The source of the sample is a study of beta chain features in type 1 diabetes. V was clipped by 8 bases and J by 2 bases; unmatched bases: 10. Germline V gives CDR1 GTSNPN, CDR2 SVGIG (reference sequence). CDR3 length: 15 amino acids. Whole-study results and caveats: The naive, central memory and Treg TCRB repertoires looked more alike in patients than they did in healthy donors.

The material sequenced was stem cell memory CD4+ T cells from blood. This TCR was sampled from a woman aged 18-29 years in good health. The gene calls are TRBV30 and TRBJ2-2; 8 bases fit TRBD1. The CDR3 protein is CAQTGGPFNTGELFF. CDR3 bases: TGTGCCCAAACAGGGGGACCCTTCAACACCGGGGAGCTGTTTTTT.